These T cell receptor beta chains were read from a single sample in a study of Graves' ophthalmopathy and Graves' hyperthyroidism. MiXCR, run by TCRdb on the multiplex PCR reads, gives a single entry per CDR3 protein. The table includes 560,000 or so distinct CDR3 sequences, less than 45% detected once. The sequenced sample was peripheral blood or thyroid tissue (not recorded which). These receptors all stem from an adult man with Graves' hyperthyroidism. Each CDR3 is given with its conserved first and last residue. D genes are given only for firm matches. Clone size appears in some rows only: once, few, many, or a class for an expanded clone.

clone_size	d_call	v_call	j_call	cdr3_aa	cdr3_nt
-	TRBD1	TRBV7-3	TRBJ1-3	CASSRTGGITIYF	TGTGCCAGCAGTCGGACAGGGGGAATCACCATATATTTT
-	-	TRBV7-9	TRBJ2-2	CASSTTRSGGELFF	TGTGCCAGCAGCACCACACGGTCGGGAGGGGAGCTGTTTTTT
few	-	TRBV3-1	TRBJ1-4	CASRRRVTEKLFF	TGTGCCAGCAGAAGGAGGGTAACTGAAAAACTGTTTTTT
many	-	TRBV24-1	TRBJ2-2	CATSDTWGLGDTGELFF	TGTGCCACCAGTGACACATGGGGATTGGGGGACACCGGGGAGCTGTTTTTT
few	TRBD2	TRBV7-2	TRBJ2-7	CASSVTSGSYEQYF	TGTGCCAGCAGCGTTACTAGCGGGTCCTACGAGCAGTACTTC
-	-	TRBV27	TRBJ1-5	CASSLIGPNQPQHF	TGTGCCAGCAGTTTAATAGGGCCCAATCAGCCCCAGCATTTT
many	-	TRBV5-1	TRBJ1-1	CASSTDGLNTEAFF	TGCGCCAGCAGCACGGACGGACTGAACACTGAAGCTTTCTTT
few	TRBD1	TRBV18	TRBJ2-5	CASSASQGPLEETQYF	TGTGCCAGCTCAGCCTCACAGGGGCCCCTGGAAGAGACCCAGTACTTC
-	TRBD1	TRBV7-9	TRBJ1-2	CASSWDRYGYTF	TGTGCCAGCAGCTGGGACAGATATGGCTACACCTTC
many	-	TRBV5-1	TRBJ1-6	CASNNSPLHF	TGCGCCAGTAATAATTCACCCCTCCACTTT
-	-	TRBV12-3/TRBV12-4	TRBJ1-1	CASSTRGGRPSNTEAFF	TGTGCCAGCAGTACCCGGGGAGGCCGCCCCTCGAACACTGAAGCTTTCTTT
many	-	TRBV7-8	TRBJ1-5	CASSLVATAYNQPQHF	TGTGCCAGCAGCTTAGTTGCCACAGCTTACAATCAGCCCCAGCATTTT
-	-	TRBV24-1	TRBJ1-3	CATSLGGAGNTIYF	TGTGCCACCAGTTTAGGAGGGGCTGGAAACACCATATATTTT
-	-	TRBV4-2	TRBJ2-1	CASSLLTYNEQFF	TGTGCCAGCAGCCTGTTAACTTACAATGAGCAGTTCTTC
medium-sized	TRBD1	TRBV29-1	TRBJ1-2	CSVERDSGYGYTF	TGCAGCGTTGAGCGGGACAGCGGCTATGGCTACACCTTC
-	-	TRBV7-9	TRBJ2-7	CASSFYICSPMGTGGEQYF	-
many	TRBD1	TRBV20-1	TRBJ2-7	CSAQSRDSLAYEQYF	TGCAGTGCACAAAGCCGGGACAGCCTCGCCTACGAGCAGTACTTC
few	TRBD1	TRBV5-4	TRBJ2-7	CASSLQGSGYEQYF	TGTGCCAGCAGCCTACAGGGGTCCGGCTACGAGCAGTACTTC
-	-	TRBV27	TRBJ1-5	CASSEQGGRSQPQHF	TGTGCCAGCAGTGAACAGGGAGGCAGGAGTCAGCCCCAGCATTTT
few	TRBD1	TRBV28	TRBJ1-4	CASSFDRAEREKLFF	TGTGCCAGCAGTTTTGACAGGGCCGAAAGGGAAAAACTGTTTTTT
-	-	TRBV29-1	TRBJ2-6	CSVEDRGGANVLTF	TGCAGCGTTGAAGATCGAGGGGGGGCCAACGTCCTGACTTTC
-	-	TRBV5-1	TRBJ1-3	CASSLVPQSSGNTIYF	TGCGCCAGCAGCTTGGTCCCCCAGTCCTCTGGAAACACCATATATTTT
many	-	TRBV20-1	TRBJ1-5	CSGVGEGLSNQPQHF	TGCAGTGGTGTAGGAGAGGGGCTTTCCAATCAGCCCCAGCATTTT
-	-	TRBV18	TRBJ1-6	CASSSQRDSPLHF	TGTGCCAGCTCATCCCAACGCGATTCACCCCTCCACTTT
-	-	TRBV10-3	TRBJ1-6	CAISPGLSSYNSPLHF	TGTGCCATCAGTCCGGGGCTCAGCTCCTATAATTCACCCCTCCACTTT
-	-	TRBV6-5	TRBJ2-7	CASSYETGYEQYF	TGTGCCAGCAGTTACGAGACAGGTTACGAGCAGTACTTC
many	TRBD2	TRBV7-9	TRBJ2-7	CASSLATSGDIEQYF	TGTGCCAGCAGCTTAGCGACTAGCGGGGACATCGAGCAGTACTTC
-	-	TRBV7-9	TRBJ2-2	CASSGGVRVSEKTGELFF	TGTGCCAGCAGCGGGGGAGTCCGAGTTAGTGAAAAAACCGGGGAGCTGTTTTTT
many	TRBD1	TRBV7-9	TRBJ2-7	CASSLGTGPYEQYF	TGTGCCAGCAGCTTGGGGACAGGGCCATACGAGCAGTACTTC
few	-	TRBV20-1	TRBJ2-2	CSARAPNTGELFF	TGCAGTGCCAGAGCCCCGAACACCGGGGAGCTGTTTTTT
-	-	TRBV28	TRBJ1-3	CASSWSGHSGNTIYF	TGTGCCAGCAGCTGGTCAGGGCACTCTGGAAACACCATATATTTT
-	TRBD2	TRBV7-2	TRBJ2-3	CASSLGGEVDTQYF	TGTGCCAGCAGCCTGGGGGGGGAGGTAGATACGCAGTATTTT
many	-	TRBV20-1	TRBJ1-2	CSATHSGTLSLSDYGYTF	TGCAGTGCCACCCACTCCGGGACCCTATCCTTGTCGGACTATGGCTACACCTTC
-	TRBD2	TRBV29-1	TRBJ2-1	CSEISEREGHYEQFF	TGCAGCGAGATTTCGGAGCGGGAGGGCCACTATGAGCAGTTCTTC
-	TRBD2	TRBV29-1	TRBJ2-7	CSLGTSVYSYEQYF	TGCAGCCTTGGGACTAGCGTATACTCCTACGAGCAGTACTTC
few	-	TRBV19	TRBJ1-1	CASARTVEAFF	TGTGCCAGCGCCCGGACAGTTGAAGCTTTCTTT
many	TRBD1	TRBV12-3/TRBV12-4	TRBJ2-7	CASRVRGLRGEQYF	TGTGCCAGCAGGGTCAGGGGGCTTAGAGGCGAGCAGTACTTC
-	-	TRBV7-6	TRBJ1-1	CASSLSAGLNTEAFF	TGTGCCAGCAGCCTATCTGCGGGGCTAAACACTGAAGCTTTCTTT
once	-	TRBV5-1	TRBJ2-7	CASSLDRETKQYF	TGCGCCAGCAGCTTGGACAGGGAGACGAAGCAGTACTTC